Below, one T cell receptor beta chain is given with its context. Its antigen is undetermined. The table came from immunoSEQ multiplex PCR; TCRdb's copy has only in-frame clones and leaves some out. The repertoire includes 980,000 or so clones, approximately 80% of them detected once, and 1.5% sits in the top ten. Trimming took off 8 bases at V and 0 bases at J, with 13 bases between the two ends. The length of the CDR3 is 13 residues. Germline CDR1 GTSNPN, CDR2 SVGIG (reference sequence). The data stem from a study of shared clonotypes between healthy human individuals. Study-wide findings and caveats: Tissues were not sampled, only blood, and their repertoires likely differ.

Sequencing was performed on memory CD4+ T cells sorted from blood. Described subset: CD45RA-negative fraction. The chain has TRBV30 and TRBJ1-2; tentatively, D is TRBD1 (5 bases). This receptor was obtained from a young man in good health. This CDR3 reads CATRDGANYGYTF. The CDR3 bases are TGTGCCACCCGGGACGGGGCTAACTATGGCTACACCTTC.